The rows below give T cell receptor beta chains drawn from one sample of a study of early T cells in non-severe SARS-CoV-2 infection. TCRdb passed the 5' RACE reads through MiXCR, listing each CDR3 protein once. In the table there are about 60,000 distinct CDR3 sequences, roughly 12% of which are singletons. The sample was whole blood. The receptors were gathered from an adult who was a healthcare worker with PCR-confirmed SARS-CoV-2 infection or an uninfected control (not recorded which). Each CDR3 is given with its conserved first and last residue. Each record gives: V gene, D gene, clone size, J gene, CDR3 protein, CDR3 DNA. A D gene is named only where the DNA matches it firmly. Some rows have no size entry. The others give once, few or many, or a class for an expanded clone.

TRBV20-1,-,few,TRBJ1-1,CSRIGDYTEAFF,TGCAGTAGAATAGGGGATTACACTGAAGCTTTCTTT
TRBV18,-,many,TRBJ2-5,CASSPVRQETQYF,TGTGCCAGCTCACCAGTAAGGCAAGAGACCCAGTACTTC
TRBV30,-,-,TRBJ2-2,CAWTEGPYSGELFF,TGTGCCTGGACAGAAGGGCCCTATTCCGGGGAGCTGTTTTTT
TRBV14,-,many,TRBJ1-3,CASSQGLGNTIYF,TGTGCCAGCAGCCAAGGCCTTGGAAACACCATATATTTT
TRBV16,TRBD1,-,TRBJ2-7,CASSLGDSPYEQYF,TGTGCCAGCAGCCTGGGGGACAGTCCCTACGAGCAGTACTTC
TRBV7-9,TRBD1,-,TRBJ1-6,CAGGQVENSPLHF,TGTGCCGGAGGACAGGTCGAGAATTCACCCCTCCACTTT
TRBV2,-,-,TRBJ2-3,CASAGDVRDTQYF,TGTGCCAGTGCAGGGGATGTTAGAGATACGCAGTATTTT
TRBV11-2,-,many,TRBJ1-6,CASSLEDLGKSPLHF,TGTGCCAGCAGCTTGGAAGATCTGGGAAAATCACCCCTCCACTTT
TRBV5-4,-,many,TRBJ1-3,CASSLASSSGNTIYF,TGTGCCAGCAGCTTGGCTAGCAGCTCTGGAAACACCATATATTTT
TRBV24-1,TRBD2,few,TRBJ2-2,CATRIAGVIGNTGELFF,TGTGCCACCCGTATAGCGGGAGTAATAGGGAACACCGGGGAGCTGTTTTTT
TRBV7-2,-,many,TRBJ2-5,CASSSGLGRKRTQYF,TGTGCCAGCAGCTCCGGGCTGGGGCGGAAGAGGACCCAGTACTTC
TRBV5-1,-,few,TRBJ2-6,CASSFGRYSGANVLTF,TGCGCCAGCAGCTTCGGACGCTACTCTGGGGCCAACGTCCTGACTTTC
TRBV12-3/TRBV12-4,TRBD2,many,TRBJ2-3,CASRRTSGGASTDTQYF,TGTGCCAGCAGGCGGACTAGCGGGGGGGCTAGCACAGATACGCAGTATTTT
TRBV7-9,TRBD1,few,TRBJ1-5,CASSNDRAGNQPQHF,TGTGCCAGCAGCAACGACAGGGCGGGAAATCAGCCCCAGCATTTT
TRBV20-1,-,few,TRBJ1-1,CSARGGGGITEAFF,TGCAGTGCTAGAGGAGGAGGGGGGATCACTGAAGCTTTCTTT
TRBV27,-,-,TRBJ1-1,CASFTGNTEAFF,TGTGCCAGCTTTACCGGGAACACTGAAGCTTTCTTT
TRBV7-9,-,many,TRBJ1-6,CASSLGTPDNSPLHF,TGTGCCAGCAGCTTAGGGACACCCGATAATTCACCCCTCCACTTT
TRBV2,-,-,TRBJ2-2,CASTDRGLGTGELFF,TGTGCCAGCACCGACAGAGGGTTAGGCACCGGGGAGCTGTTTTTT
TRBV28,TRBD1,many,TRBJ1-2,CASSDRAVGNGYTF,TGTGCCAGCAGTGACAGGGCGGTCGGAAATGGCTACACCTTC
TRBV7-2,TRBD1,-,TRBJ2-3,CASSSQGAGTDTQYF,TGTGCCAGCAGCTCCCAGGGGGCGGGCACAGATACGCAGTATTTT
TRBV2,-,-,TRBJ2-2,CASSENGANTGELFF,TGTGCCAGCAGTGAAAACGGAGCGAACACCGGGGAGCTGTTTTTT
TRBV7-2,-,-,TRBJ1-3,CASSQGQNTIYF,TGTGCCAGCAGCCAGGGACAAAACACCATATATTTT
TRBV12-3/TRBV12-4,-,many,TRBJ2-1,CASGLRLEQFF,TGTGCCAGCGGGTTACGATTGGAGCAGTTCTTC
TRBV11-2,TRBD2,many,TRBJ2-5,CASRVAGVSGGETQYF,TGTGCCAGTCGGGTAGCGGGAGTATCGGGTGGAGAGACCCAGTACTTC